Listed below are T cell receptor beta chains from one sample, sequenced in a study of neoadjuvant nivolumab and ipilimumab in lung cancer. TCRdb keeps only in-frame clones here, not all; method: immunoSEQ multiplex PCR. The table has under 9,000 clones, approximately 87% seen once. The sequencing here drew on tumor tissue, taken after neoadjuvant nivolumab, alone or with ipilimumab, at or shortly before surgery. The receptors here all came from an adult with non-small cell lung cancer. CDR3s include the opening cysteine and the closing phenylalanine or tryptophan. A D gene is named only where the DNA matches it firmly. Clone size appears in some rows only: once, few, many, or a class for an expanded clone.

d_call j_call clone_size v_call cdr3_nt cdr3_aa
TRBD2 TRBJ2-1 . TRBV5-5 TGTGCCAGCAGCCCCGGACTAGTCGGACGTTACAATGAGCAGTTCTTC CASSPGLVGRYNEQFF
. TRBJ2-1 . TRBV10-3 . CAISVGTGILF
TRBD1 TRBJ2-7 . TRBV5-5 TGTGCCAGCAGCGGCTACCCGGGACAGGGGGCGGCGCGAGCCCCCTACGAGCAGTACTTC CASSGYPGQGAARAPYEQYF
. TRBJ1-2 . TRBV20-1 TGCAGTGCACCTCCTCGCACCTTC CSAPPRTF
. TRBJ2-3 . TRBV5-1 TGCGCCAGCAGCTTGGGCACGACGGATACGCAGTATTTT CASSLGTTDTQYF
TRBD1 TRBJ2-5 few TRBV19 TGTGCCAGTAGTAGGGACAGGGAAGAGACCCAGTACTTC CASSRDREETQYF
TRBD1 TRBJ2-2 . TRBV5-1 TGCGCCAGCAGCTTGGGGACAGGGTCGAACACCGGGGAGCTGTTTTTT CASSLGTGSNTGELFF
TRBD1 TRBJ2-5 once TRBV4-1 TGCGCCAGCAGGGCGGCGACAGGGAGCCAGTACTTC CASRAATGSQYF
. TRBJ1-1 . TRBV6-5 TGTGCCAGCAGTTACGGGGGACCCAACACTGAAGCTTTCTTT CASSYGGPNTEAFF
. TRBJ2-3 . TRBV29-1 TGCAGCGTTCCTTGGGGAACAGATACGCAGTATTTT CSVPWGTDTQYF
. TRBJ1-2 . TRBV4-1 TGCGCCAGCAGCCAAGAACCCTATGGCTACACCTTC CASSQEPYGYTF
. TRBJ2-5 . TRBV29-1 TGCAGCGTTGATTGGGTAGAGACCCAGTACTTC CSVDWVETQYF
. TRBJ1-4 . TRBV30 TGTGCCTGGAGTGTACGAGGACCGGGGGGTGAAAAACTGTTTTTT CAWSVRGPGGEKLFF
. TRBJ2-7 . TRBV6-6 TGTGCCAGCAGTTACTCGAGGACAGCTTCCTACGAGCAGTACTTC CASSYSRTASYEQYF
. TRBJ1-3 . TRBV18 TGTGCCAGCTCATCCAAGGGAGGGGCCGGAAACACCATATATTTT CASSSKGGAGNTIYF
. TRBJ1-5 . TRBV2 TGTGCCAGCAAGGCGGGTAACCAGCCCCAGCATTTT CASKAGNQPQHF
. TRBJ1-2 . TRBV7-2 TGTGCCAGCAGCTTAGGGCAGTTTGATGGCTACACCTTC CASSLGQFDGYTF
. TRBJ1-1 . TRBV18 TGTGCCAGCTCACCAAGGGGGGCGGACACTGAAGCTTTCTTT CASSPRGADTEAFF
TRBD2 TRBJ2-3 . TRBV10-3 TGTGCCATCAGAACTCTAGCGGGGGGTCCGCAGTATTTT CAIRTLAGGPQYF
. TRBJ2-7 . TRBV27 TGTGCCAGCAGTTTATCAGGAGGGGCGGGTTACTACGAGCAGTACTTC CASSLSGGAGYYEQYF
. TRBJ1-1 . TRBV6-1 TGTGCCAGCAGTGATGGCCCTTATGAAGCTTTCTTT CASSDGPYEAFF
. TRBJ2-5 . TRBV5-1 TGCGCCAGCAGCTTGGACGGATGGACCCAAGAGACCCAGTACTTC CASSLDGWTQETQYF
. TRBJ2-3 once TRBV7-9 TGTGCCAGCAGCTTAGGGGCAGCCGCAGATACGCAGTATTTT CASSLGAAADTQYF
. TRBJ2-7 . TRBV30 TGTGCCTGGAGCAGGGTAGTGGGCTACGAGCAGTACTTC CAWSRVVGYEQYF
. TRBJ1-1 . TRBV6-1 TGTGCCAGCAGTGAATTAGGGGGGTCGGTGTTAGGCACTGAAGCTTTCTTT CASSELGGSVLGTEAFF
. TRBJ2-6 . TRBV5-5 TGTGCCAGCAGCCACACACCTCAGGGATCCGGGGCCAACGTCCTGACTTTC CASSHTPQGSGANVLTF
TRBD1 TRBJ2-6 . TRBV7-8 TGTGCCAGCAGCTTGGACAGGGGGCGCCGGATTGGGGCCAACGTCCTGACTTTC CASSLDRGRRIGANVLTF
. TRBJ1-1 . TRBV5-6 TGTGCCAGCAGCTTGCTCCCGAGACAGGAGAACACTGAAGCTTTCTTT CASSLLPRQENTEAFF
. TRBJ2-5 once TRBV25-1 TGTGCCAGCAGTGAATTTTCCGCCTTTGGGGCAGAGACCCAGTACTTC CASSEFSAFGAETQYF
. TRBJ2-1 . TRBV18 TGTGCCAGCTCCCCGACAGTGACAAACAGGGATTTAGTGCAGTTCTTC CASSPTVTNRDLVQFF
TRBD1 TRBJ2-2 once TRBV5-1 TGCGCCAGCAGCTTGGGGACAGGGGGCACCGGGGAGCTGTTTTTT CASSLGTGGTGELFF
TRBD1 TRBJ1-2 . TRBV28 TGTGCCAGCAGTCTAACAGGGGTTAACTATGGCTACACCTTC CASSLTGVNYGYTF
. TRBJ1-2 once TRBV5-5 TGTGCCAGCAGCTTGGCCCAGGGCTCTGGCTACACCTTC CASSLAQGSGYTF
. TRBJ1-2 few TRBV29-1 TGCAGCGTTGAACCGAGGGTCTTGATCTATGGCTACACCTTC CSVEPRVLIYGYTF
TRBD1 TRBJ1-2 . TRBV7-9 TGTGCCAGCAGCCCAATCATACAGGGGGCGCATAACTATGGCTACACCTTC CASSPIIQGAHNYGYTF
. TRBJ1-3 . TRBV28 TGTGCCAGCAGTTTTCCCGCTCAGGGTTGGGACGGAAACACCATATATTTT CASSFPAQGWDGNTIYF
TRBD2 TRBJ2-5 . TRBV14 TGTGCCAGCAGCCGGCTGACTAGCGGGAGAGGAGAGACCCAGTACTTC CASSRLTSGRGETQYF
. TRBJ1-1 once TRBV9 TGTGCCAGCAGCCCACTCGGACAAGGGCAGGGCGGGCCTTTCTTT CASSPLGQGQGGPFF
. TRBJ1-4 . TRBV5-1 TGCGCCAGCAGTCCTGCTGAGAGGGCCGATGAAAAACTGTTTTTT CASSPAERADEKLFF
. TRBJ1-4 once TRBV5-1 TGCGCCAGCCGCTCTGGAGAAAAACTGTTTTTT CASRSGEKLFF